These 10 T cell receptor beta chains came from one sample sequenced in a study of CD8+ T cells in alopecia areata. Following RNA extraction, reverse transcription yielded cDNA that acted as the sequencing template. Assay used: immunoSEQ multiplex PCR; TCRdb lists only in-frame clones, some missing. The sample contains around 200,000 clones, about 55% of which appear only once. Treatment noted: oral pan-JAK inhibitor, 5-10 mg twice daily. Sequenced material: CD8+ T cells sorted from blood, taken at week 24, from a patient treated with tofacitinib. The receptors derive from a human donor with alopecia areata.

This clone was counted a few times. The chain uses TRBV4-3 and TRBJ2-1, with 8 nucleotides matching TRBD2. V lost 0 bases, J lost 0 bases, and 4 bases stayed unmatched. The CDR3 spans 17 residues. From germline, CDR1 is LGHNA and CDR2 YSLEER. CDR3 region: CASSQDKRGSSYNEQFF. CDR3 nucleotide sequence: TGCGCCAGCAGCCAAGATAAGCGGGGGTCCTCCTACAATGAGCAGTTCTTC.

The chain links TRBV10-2 to TRBJ2-7, with D unclear. The CDR3 consists of 13 residues. Germline CDR1 reads WSHSY; CDR2 reads SAAADI. Trimming removed 4 bases from V and 5 bases from J, with 12 bases in between. CDR3 region: CASSGIDSDEQYF. CDR3 DNA sequence: TGCGCCAGCAGTGGGATAGACTCTGACGAGCAGTACTTC.

This clone has only a few counts. The chain links TRBV21-1 to TRBJ2-7; the listed D gene, TRBD1, was not tested against the DNA. TRBV21-1 is a recognized pseudogene. The CDR3 has 17 amino acids. This CDR3 is CASSTRRDRSYSYEQYF. The DNA for the CDR3 is TGTGCCAGCAGCACCCGGCGGGACAGATCATACTCCTACGAGCAGTACTTC.

This clone was counted once. The V call is TRBV4-3, the J call TRBJ2-7; the match to TRBD1 covers 7 bases. The CDR3 is 16 amino acids. The ends lost 0 bases at V and 2 bases at J; junction bases unmatched: 7. In germline, CDR1 is LGHNA, CDR2 YSLEER. The CDR3 sequence: CASSQERAGTAYEQYF. CDR3 bases: TGCGCCAGCAGCCAAGAGAGAGCCGGGACAGCCTACGAGCAGTACTTC.

This sequence joins TRBV30 and TRBJ1-2; 7 bases map to TRBD1. The CDR3 length is 11 residues. J lost 3 bases, V lost 8 bases, and 3 bases had no gene match. Looked up from germline, CDR1 is GTSNPN and CDR2 is SVGIG (reference sequence). CDR3: CAAQGDYGYTF. The CDR3 region has the DNA TGTGCCGCTCAGGGGGACTATGGCTACACCTTC.

This rearrangement joins TRBV30 to TRBJ1-2; TRBD1 aligns across 10 bases. V lost 8 bases, J lost 5 bases, and 5 bases stayed unmatched. Germline values: CDR1 GTSNPN, CDR2 SVGIG (reference sequence). The CDR3 runs 12 residues. CDR3 bases: TGTGCCCGCTCGGACAGGGGGTATGGCTACACCTTC. Translation: CARSDRGYGYTF.

As for this clone: This sample also contains other DNA sequences that code for the same CDR3. The chain joins TRBV5-1 to TRBJ1-1; D gene ambiguous. Trimming took 4 bases from V and 2 from J, leaving 3 bases between them. The germline CDR1 and CDR2 sequences are SGHRS and YFSETQ. There are 11 residues in the CDR3. CDR3 nucleotides: TGCGCCAGCAGCCTCAACACTGAAGCTTTCTTT. Amino acids: CASSLNTEAFF.

There are a few counts of this clone. The rearrangement uses TRBV2 and TRBJ2-1; D uncertain. V dropped 6 bases and J dropped 0 bases, with 3 bases sitting between them. CDR3 size: 12 residues. Germline V gives CDR1 SNHLY, CDR2 FYNNEI. DNA of the CDR3: TGTGCCAGCAGGGGCTCCTACAATGAGCAGTTCTTC. This sequence encodes CASRGSYNEQFF.

This chain links TRBV13 with TRBJ1-4, with TRBD1 as a possible D gene (5 bases). Trimming stripped 8 bases from V and 6 bases from J, with 16 bases between. This CDR3 region has 14 residues. Germline loops: CDR1 PRHDT, CDR2 FYEKMQ (reference sequence). CDR3 coding DNA: TGTGCCAGCCGCCAGGGACCGGGGGATGAAAAACTGTTTTTT. Amino acid sequence: CASRQGPGDEKLFF.

The chain recombines TRBV4-3 with TRBJ1-2; D not certain. V was pared by 0 bases and J by 8 bases, with 13 bases between. Germline assignment: CDR1 LGHNA and CDR2 YSLEER. This CDR3 contains 14 residues. The CDR3 reads CASSQDRRPGGYTF. The DNA for the CDR3 is TGCGCCAGCAGCCAAGATCGTCGCCCTGGGGGCTACACCTTC.